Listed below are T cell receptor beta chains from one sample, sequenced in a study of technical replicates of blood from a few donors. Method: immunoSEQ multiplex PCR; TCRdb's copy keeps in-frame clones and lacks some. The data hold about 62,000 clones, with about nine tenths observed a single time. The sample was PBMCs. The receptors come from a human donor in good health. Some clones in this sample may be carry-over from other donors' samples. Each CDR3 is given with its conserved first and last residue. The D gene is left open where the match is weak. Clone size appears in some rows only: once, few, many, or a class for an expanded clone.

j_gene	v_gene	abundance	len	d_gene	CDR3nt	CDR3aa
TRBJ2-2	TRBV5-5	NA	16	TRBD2	TGTGCCAGCAGCTTGGTGACTAGCGCGGACACCGGGGAGCTGTTTTTT	CASSLVTSADTGELFF
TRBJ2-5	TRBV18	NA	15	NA	TGTGCCAGCTCACCACCGCTCAGGGCCCAAGAGACCCAGTACTTC	CASSPPLRAQETQYF
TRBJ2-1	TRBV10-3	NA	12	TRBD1	TGTGCCATCAGAAGGGGGCTGGGTGAGCAGTTCTTC	CAIRRGLGEQFF
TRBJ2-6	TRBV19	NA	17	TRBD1	TGTGCCAGTAGAAAGTTGGCGACAGGGTCTGGGGCCAACGTCCTGACTTTC	CASRKLATGSGANVLTF
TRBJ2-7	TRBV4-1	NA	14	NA	TGCGCCAGCAGCCAAGGCCAGGGGAGCTACGAGCAGTACTTC	CASSQGQGSYEQYF
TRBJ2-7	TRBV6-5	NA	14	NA	TGTGCCAGCAGTTACTCGGTCGGGTCCTACGAGCAGTACTTC	CASSYSVGSYEQYF
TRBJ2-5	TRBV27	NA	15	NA	TGTGCCAGCAGTTCCGCTCGGGGGAAGATGGAGACCCAGTACTTC	CASSSARGKMETQYF
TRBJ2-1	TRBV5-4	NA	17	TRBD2	TGTGCCAGCAGCCCGGGGGGAGCGGGAGGGCCTATGAATGAGCAGTTCTTC	CASSPGGAGGPMNEQFF
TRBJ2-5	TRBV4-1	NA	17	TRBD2	TGCGCCAGCAGCCAGCCCGAGGAGGGGAGGGACCAAGAGACCCAGTACTTC	CASSQPEEGRDQETQYF
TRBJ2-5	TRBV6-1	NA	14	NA	TGTGCCAGCAGTGAAGCTGACGGGCAAGAGACCCAGTACTTC	CASSEADGQETQYF
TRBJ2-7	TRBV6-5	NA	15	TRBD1	TGTGCCAGCAGTTACTCCCCCAGGGGGTCCTACGAGCAGTACTTC	CASSYSPRGSYEQYF
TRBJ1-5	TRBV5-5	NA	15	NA	TGTGCCAGCAGCTTGGTAGGGGATAGCAATCAGCCCCAGCATTTT	CASSLVGDSNQPQHF
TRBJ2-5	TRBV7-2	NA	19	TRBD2	TGTGCCAGCAGCTTACGTCAACACACGCTAGCGGGAGGAAGCGAGACCCAGTACTTC	CASSLRQHTLAGGSETQYF
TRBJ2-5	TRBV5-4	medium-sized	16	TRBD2	TGTGCCAGCAGCTTGGTTTTAGCGGGGTACCAAGAGACCCAGTACTTC	CASSLVLAGYQETQYF
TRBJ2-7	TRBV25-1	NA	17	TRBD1	TGTGCCAGCAGTGCCCTGGACAGGGAGGTCCCCTATGACGAGCAGTACTTC	CASSALDREVPYDEQYF
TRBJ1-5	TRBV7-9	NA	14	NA	TGTGCCAGCAGCTTATCGGGGGGGGATCAGCCCCAGCATTTT	CASSLSGGDQPQHF
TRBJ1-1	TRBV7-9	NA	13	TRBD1	TGTGCCAGCAGCGGACAGGCGGACACTGAAGCTTTCTTT	CASSGQADTEAFF
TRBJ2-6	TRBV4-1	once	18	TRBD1	TGCGCCAGCAGCCAAGCCGGGACAGGGGGCTTCGGGGCCAACGTCCTGACTTTC	CASSQAGTGGFGANVLTF
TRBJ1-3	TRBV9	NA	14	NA	TGTGCCAGCAGCGAGGGGGACGGGGGAAACACCATATATTTT	CASSEGDGGNTIYF
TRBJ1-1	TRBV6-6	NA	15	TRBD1	TGTGCCAGCAGTTACTCGACAGGGTTGAACACTGAAGCTTTCTTT	CASSYSTGLNTEAFF
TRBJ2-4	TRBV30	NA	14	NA	TGTGCCTGGAGTCGCGGGCCCGCCAAAAACATTCAGTACTTC	CAWSRGPAKNIQYF
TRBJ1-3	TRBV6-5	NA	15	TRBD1	TGTGCCAGCAGTTTGGACAGGGGGACCGGAAACACCATATATTTT	CASSLDRGTGNTIYF
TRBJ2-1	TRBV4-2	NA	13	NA	TGTGCCAGCAGCCAAGAAACCGGGTCTGAGCAGTTCTTC	CASSQETGSEQFF
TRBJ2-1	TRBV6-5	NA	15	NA	TGTGCCAGCAGACCCCGTCCCGGGACCGGGAGTGAGCAGTTCTTC	CASRPRPGTGSEQFF
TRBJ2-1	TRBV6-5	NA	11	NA	TGTGCCAGCAGTTACTCCTCTGAGCAGTTCTTC	CASSYSSEQFF
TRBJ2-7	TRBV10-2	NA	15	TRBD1	TGCGCCAGCAGTGACGCCGGGACAGGGGCCTACGAGCAGTACTTC	CASSDAGTGAYEQYF
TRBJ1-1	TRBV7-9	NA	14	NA	TGTGCCAGCAGCAATAGCGGACGGAAGTTGTCCCCTTTCTTT	CASSNSGRKLSPFF
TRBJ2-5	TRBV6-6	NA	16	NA	TGTGCCAGCAGTTACTCCTACAGGGGAGGCGGAGAGACCCAGTACTTC	CASSYSYRGGGETQYF
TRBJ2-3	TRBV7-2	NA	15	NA	TGTGCCAGCAGCTTGGAGGGGGGGCAGACAGATACGCAGTATTTT	CASSLEGGQTDTQYF
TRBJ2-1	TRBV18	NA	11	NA	TGTGCCAGCGAACTCTTGGATGAGCAGTTCTTC	CASELLDEQFF
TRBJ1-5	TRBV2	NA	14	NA	TGTGCCAGCAGTGAATCGGTTCCCGATCAGCCCCAGCATTTT	CASSESVPDQPQHF
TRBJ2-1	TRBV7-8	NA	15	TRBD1	TGTGCCAGCAGCTCTCCACGGGACAGGGTCTATGAGCAGTTCTTC	CASSSPRDRVYEQFF
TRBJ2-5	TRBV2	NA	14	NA	TGTGCCAGCAACCAATTAGGTGGGAGAGAGACCCAGTACTTC	CASNQLGGRETQYF
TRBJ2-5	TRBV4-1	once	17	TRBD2	TGCGCCAGCAGCCACCCACCCAAGCGGGGGCGAAGGGAGACCCAGTACTTC	CASSHPPKRGRRETQYF
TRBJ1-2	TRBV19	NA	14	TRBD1	TGTGCCAGTAGTATCTCGACAGGGGGCTATGGCTACACCTTC	CASSISTGGYGYTF
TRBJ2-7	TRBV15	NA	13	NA	TGTGCCACCAGCAGAGATACTCAGGTCGAGCAGTACTTC	CATSRDTQVEQYF
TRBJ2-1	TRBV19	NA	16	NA	TGTGCCAGTAGTATAGATATGGGGCGGTCCTACAATGAGCAGTTCTTC	CASSIDMGRSYNEQFF
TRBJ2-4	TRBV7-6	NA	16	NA	TGTGCCAGCAGCCAGGGAAGGGGCGGCCATAAAAACATTCAGTACTTC	CASSQGRGGHKNIQYF
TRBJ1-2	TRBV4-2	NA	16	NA	TGTGCCAGCAGCCCCCGACAGAATGTCCGAAACTATGGCTACACCTTC	CASSPRQNVRNYGYTF
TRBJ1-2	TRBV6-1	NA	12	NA	TGTGCCAGCAGTGAATCGGGGTTGGTATTCACCTTC	CASSESGLVFTF
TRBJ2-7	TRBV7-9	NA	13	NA	TGTGCCAGCAGCTCAACAGGGTACAGCGAGCAGTACTTC	CASSSTGYSEQYF
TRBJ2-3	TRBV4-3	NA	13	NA	TGCGCCAGCAGCCACCAGGGTGCAGATACGCAGTATTTT	CASSHQGADTQYF
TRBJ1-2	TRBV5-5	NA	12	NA	TGTGCCAGCAGCTTGGGTGGCCATGGCTACACCTTC	CASSLGGHGYTF
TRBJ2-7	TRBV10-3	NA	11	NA	TGTGCCGTCGCCCGGGGGGCTGAGCAGTACTTC	CAVARGAEQYF
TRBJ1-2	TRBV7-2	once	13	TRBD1	TGTGCCAGCAGCTTAGGGACAGGGAGGAGCTACACCTTC	CASSLGTGRSYTF
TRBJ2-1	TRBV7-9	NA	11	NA	TGTGCCAGCAGCTTAACAACTGAGCAGTTCTTC	CASSLTTEQFF
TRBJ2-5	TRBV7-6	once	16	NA	TGTGCCAGCAGCTTAGGGAGGGTACTAGTCCAAGAGACCCAGTACTTC	CASSLGRVLVQETQYF
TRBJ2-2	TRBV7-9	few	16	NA	TGTGCCAGCAGCTTACCCGGGACAACGAACACCGGGGAGCTGTTTTTT	CASSLPGTTNTGELFF
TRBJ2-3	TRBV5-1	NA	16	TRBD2	TGCGCCAGCACCACGGGGGGGCGGGGGAGCACAGATACGCAGTATTTT	CASTTGGRGSTDTQYF
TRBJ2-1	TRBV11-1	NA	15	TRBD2	TGTGCCAGCAGCTTAAAGCGGGAGGGCCGTAATGAGCAGTTCTTC	CASSLKREGRNEQFF
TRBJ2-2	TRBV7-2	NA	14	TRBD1	TGTGCCAGCAGCGGGGACAGGGCCACCGGGGAGCTGTTTTTT	CASSGDRATGELFF
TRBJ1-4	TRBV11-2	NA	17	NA	TGTGCCAGCAGCTTAGGCTTCCGGGTCGTTGCTAATGAAAAACTGTTTTTT	CASSLGFRVVANEKLFF
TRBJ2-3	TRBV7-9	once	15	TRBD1	TGTGCCAGCAGCCCTAGGGACAGTAAGACAGATACGCAGTATTTT	CASSPRDSKTDTQYF
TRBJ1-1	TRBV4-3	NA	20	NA	TGCGCCAGCGGATGGGAGCGGAGCCGGCCGGGCAAGATGATACACACTGAAGCTTTCTTT	CASGWERSRPGKMIHTEAFF